The next 21 T cell receptor beta chains were all read from a single sample in a study of OX40 agonist ivuxolimab in advanced cancers. Clones were sequenced by immunoSEQ multiplex PCR, and TCRdb holds only the in-frame ones, with some missing. This table holds fewer than 80,000 clones, less than 85% found once. The sequences come from CD4+ or CD8+ T cells sorted from blood, collected in a trial of the OX40 agonist ivuxolimab. The receptors stem from an adult with an advanced solid tumor such as melanoma, head and neck, liver or kidney cancer.

The genes are TRBV7-9 and TRBJ2-7, with TRBD2 matching over 7 bases. The trim removed 1 base at V and 0 bases at J, leaving 15 bases unmatched. Germline CDR1 reads SEHNR; CDR2 reads FQNEAQ (reference sequence). The CDR3 is made up of 19 amino acids. CDR3 coding DNA: TGTGCCAGCAGCTTAGTTGGGGTCCCCCGGGCGGGAGCCTCCTACGAGCAGTACTTC. It translates to CASSLVGVPRAGASYEQYF.

The rearrangement links TRBV7-9 to TRBJ2-3; a weak D match, TRBD1 (6 bases). The germline CDR1 and CDR2 sequences are SEHNR and FQNEAQ (reference sequence). CDR3 length equals 13 residues. V lost 5 bases, J lost 3 bases, and 9 bases lay in between. The CDR3 is CASSPRGTDTQYF. Written as DNA, the CDR3 is TGTGCCAGCAGCCCGAGGGGGACAGATACGCAGTATTTT.

This rearrangement joins TRBV7-7 to TRBJ2-7, with TRBD2 matching over 8 bases. Trimming took 5 bases from V and 4 from J; bases not matched to a gene: 4. Germline V gene lookup returns CDR1 SSHAT and CDR2 FNYEAQ (reference sequence). The CDR3 is made up of 13 amino acids. The CDR3 coding sequence is TGTGCCAGCAGCCTGGCGGGGGGTTACGAGCAGTACTTC. Translated, it gives CASSLAGGYEQYF.

The V call is TRBV5-1, the J call TRBJ2-3; D is ambiguous. V was cut by 4 bases and J by 3 bases, with 6 bases left in between. Germline CDR1 reads SGHRS; CDR2 reads YFSETQ. This CDR3 comprises 12 residues. For the CDR3, the DNA is TGCGCCAGCAGCCCATCTACAGATACGCAGTATTTT. Protein: CASSPSTDTQYF.

The rearrangement uses TRBV28 and TRBJ2-1; possibly TRBD1 or TRBD2 for D (5 bases each). The CDR3 length is 15 residues. Deletions cut 8 bases from V and 0 bases from J, with 14 bases between. Per germline, CDR1 MDHEN and CDR2 SYDVKM. The CDR3 loop reads CASARGTGSYNEQFF. CDR3 nucleotide sequence: TGTGCCAGCGCGAGGGGTACGGGCTCCTACAATGAGCAGTTCTTC.

This clone was seen just once. The chain carries TRBV6-6 and TRBJ2-7; D possibly matches TRBD1 or TRBD2 (5 bases each). V lost 0 bases and J lost 3, with 12 bases in between. CDR3 length: 15 amino acids. Germline V lookup: CDR1 MNHNY, CDR2 SVGAGI (reference sequence). CDR3 region: CASSYSTGPRYEQYF. The CDR3 DNA is TGTGCCAGCAGTTACTCGACGGGACCTCGCTACGAGCAGTACTTC.

This sequence joins TRBV27 and TRBJ2-5, with D perhaps matching TRBD2 (5 bases). Germline lookup yields CDR1 MNHEY and CDR2 SMNVEV (reference sequence). The V end was cut by 5 bases, the J end by 5 bases, with 12 bases between. The length of the CDR3 is 13 residues. CDR3 region: CASSTLATETQYF. CDR3 in DNA: TGTGCCAGCAGTACTTTAGCGACTGAGACCCAGTACTTC.

The chain uses TRBV5-1 and TRBJ2-7, with a possible D match to TRBD2 (6 bases). CDR1 and CDR2 from the germline V gene are SGHRS and YFSETQ. The CDR3 consists of 16 residues. V was cut by 3 bases and J by 2 bases, with 18 bases left in between. This chain's CDR3 is CASSWQGGGSAYEQYF. CDR3 sequence (DNA): TGCGCCAGCAGCTGGCAGGGAGGAGGTAGTGCCTACGAGCAGTACTTC.

This chain links TRBV7-9 with TRBJ2-5; no clear D gene. V was shortened by 6 bases and J by 3 bases, with 8 bases between the two germline ends. This CDR3 contains 12 residues. Germline CDR1 reads SEHNR; CDR2 reads FQNEAQ (reference sequence). The CDR3 DNA sequence: TGTGCCAGCAGTCTCAGTGAAGAGACCCAGTACTTC. Translated, it gives CASSLSEETQYF.

As DNA, the CDR3 is TGTGCCAGCACCTGGGCCCTCAATCAGCCCCAGCATTTT. Its translation is CASTWALNQPQHF. The chain uses TRBV6-5 and TRBJ1-5; D remains unclear. CDR1 is MNHEY and CDR2 is SVGAGI in the germline V gene. V was clipped by 7 bases and J by 3 bases, with 10 bases between them. The CDR3 sequence is 13 residues long.

The rearrangement uses TRBV10-3 and TRBJ1-1; D remains ambiguous. V dropped 10 bases and J dropped 0 bases, with 15 bases sitting between them. This CDR3 has 14 amino acids. Germline V gene data show CDR1 as ENHRY and CDR2 as SYGVKD. The DNA for the CDR3 is TGTGCCAGCCTCCTCTCCCCAATGAACACTGAAGCTTTCTTT. As protein: CASLLSPMNTEAFF.

This sequence joins TRBV9 and TRBJ1-4; a possible D gene is TRBD1 (5 bases). The CDR3 runs 16 residues. The V end lost 0 bases, the J end lost 4 bases, and 13 bases lay between the germline ends. CDR1 is SGDLS and CDR2 is YYNGEE in the germline V gene. The CDR3 DNA sequence: TGTGCCAGCAGCGTAGGGGGCAGGGCGATTAATGAAAAACTGTTTTTT. This sequence encodes CASSVGGRAINEKLFF.

The chain carries TRBV5-4 and TRBJ2-6; D unclear. The CDR3 has 14 residues. V was clipped by 0 bases and J by 2 bases, with 3 bases between them. In germline, CDR1 is SGHNT, CDR2 YYREEE (reference sequence). The CDR3 bases are TGTGCCAGCAGCTTGGCTGCTGGGGCCAACGTCCTGACTTTC. This codes for CASSLAAGANVLTF.

The chain is built from TRBV9 and TRBJ1-6; D uncertain. CDR1 SGDLS and CDR2 YYNGEE come from the germline V gene. Trimming took off 0 bases at V and 7 bases at J, with 14 bases between the two ends. The CDR3 is made up of 16 amino acids. CDR3 sequence: CASSVGPTNKNSPLHF. The CDR3 nucleotides are TGTGCCAGCAGCGTAGGTCCTACCAATAAGAATTCACCCCTCCACTTT.

This chain links TRBV6-5 with TRBJ2-2; 7 nucleotides align to TRBD1. Germline V gene data show CDR1 as MNHEY and CDR2 as SVGAGI. The CDR3 contains 15 residues. J gave up 2 bases and V 6 bases, and 6 bases lay outside the gene matches. As DNA, the CDR3 is TGTGCCAGCAGAAGGGACAGCGCCAACACCGGGGAGCTGTTTTTT. Protein sequence: CASRRDSANTGELFF.

This clone was seen once. The chain employs TRBV4-2 and TRBJ2-7; TRBD2 agrees at 7 bases. Germline CDR1 is LGHNA and CDR2 is YNFKEQ. The CDR3 has 16 residues. V was clipped by 0 bases and J by 3 bases; unmatched bases: 8. The chain's CDR3 is CASSQEGGSGYYEQYF. Here the CDR3 DNA reads TGTGCCAGCAGCCAAGAGGGGGGTAGCGGGTACTACGAGCAGTACTTC.

This chain uses TRBV30 with TRBJ1-1; unclear D gene. Germline assignment: CDR1 GTSNPN and CDR2 SVGIG (reference sequence). The V end was cut by 0 bases, the J end by 2 bases, with 7 bases between. This CDR3 contains 13 residues. CDR3 sequence (DNA): TGTGCCTGGAGTGTACTTAGAAACACTGAAGCTTTCTTT. Amino acids: CAWSVLRNTEAFF.

This clone was recorded a few times. The CDR3 is CASSYFTGGEQYF. CDR3 sequence (DNA): TGTGCCAGCAGTTACTTTACAGGGGGAGAGCAGTACTTC. The chain carries TRBV6-5 and TRBJ2-7; 8 bases map to TRBD1. Germline V gene lookup returns CDR1 MNHEY and CDR2 SVGAGI. J was trimmed by 7 bases and V by 1 base; bases with no gene match: 3. This CDR3 contains 13 residues.

V and J are TRBV19 and TRBJ1-2, with unresolved D. From germline, CDR1 is LNHDA and CDR2 SQIVND (reference sequence). CDR3 length: 17 residues. Trimming took 2 bases from V and 4 from J, leaving 20 bases between them. The chain's CDR3 is CASSIYQRQSGGYGYTF. Written as DNA, the CDR3 is TGTGCCAGTAGTATATACCAAAGGCAGTCGGGAGGCTATGGCTACACCTTC.

The gene calls are TRBV7-2 and TRBJ2-4; maybe TRBD1 (6 bases). The germline gives CDR1 SGHTA, CDR2 FQGNSA. The CDR3 sequence is 14 residues long. The ends were cut back, 1 base at V and 8 bases at J, with 12 bases in the middle. DNA of the CDR3: TGTGCCAGCAGCTTAGGAGGGGGATACGACATTCAGTACTTC. This codes for CASSLGGGYDIQYF.

The chain links TRBV11-2 to TRBJ2-3; no clear D. Germline values: CDR1 SGHAT, CDR2 FQNNGV. The CDR3 loop spans 14 amino acids. Trimming cost V 4 bases and J 5 bases, with 13 bases left between them. DNA of the CDR3: TGTGCCAGCAGCTCCCGCGCCGGAATAGATACGCAGTATTTT. This codes for CASSSRAGIDTQYF.